These 10 T cell receptor beta chains came from one sample sequenced in a study of Ad26.COV2.S vaccination and SARS-CoV-2 variants. Regarding treatment: some 19 received Ad26.COV2.S at low or high dose, single or two shots; a few received placebo; per-sample allocation not given. Sampling occurred on day 63 after the first vaccine or placebo injection. Using immunoSEQ multiplex PCR, the repertoire was profiled, and TCRdb retains in-frame clones only, with some absent. In the table there are around 250,000 clones, 70% to 90% of which are singletons. Source: peripheral blood, taken in a trial of Ad26.COV2.S vaccine versus placebo. All receptors come from a person aged 18-65 years who received the Ad26.COV2.S COVID-19 vaccine or a placebo.

The genes are TRBV18 and TRBJ2-1, with D tentatively TRBD2 (5 bases). CDR3 length equals 14 residues. CDR1 KGHSH and CDR2 LQKENI come from the germline V gene. V lost 0 bases, J lost 9 bases, and 12 bases lay in between. The CDR3: CASSPPPGSGEQFF. The CDR3 nucleotides are TGTGCCAGCTCACCACCGCCGGGAAGCGGTGAGCAGTTCTTC.

This clone has only one observation. The V call is TRBV24-1, the J call TRBJ2-1; TRBD2 aligns across 11 bases. Germline trimming cut 2 bases from V and 5 bases from J; bases unmatched to any gene: 7. Looked up from germline, CDR1 is KGHDR and CDR2 is SFDVKD. CDR3 length: 17 amino acids. The CDR3 here is CATSDSPGLAANNEQFF. CDR3 DNA sequence: TGTGCCACCAGTGATTCCCCGGGACTAGCGGCGAACAATGAGCAGTTCTTC.

CDR3 nucleotide sequence: TGTGCCAGCAGCTTAGGGGGAGGGGCCTCCTACAATGAGCAGTTCTTC. The encoded protein is CASSLGGGASYNEQFF. The chain is built from TRBV7-8 and TRBJ2-1, with 7 bases matching TRBD2. The CDR3 has 16 amino acids. V shed 1 base and J 0 bases; nucleotides not matched to a gene: 3. Germline V gives CDR1 SGHVS, CDR2 FQNEAQ.

This chain uses TRBV27 with TRBJ2-5; TRBD2 might be the D (7 bases). CDR1 and CDR2 (germline): MNHEY, SMNVEV (reference sequence). Trimming pared 6 bases from V and 5 bases from J, leaving 16 bases between. This CDR3 is 14 amino acids long. This CDR3 is CASSEGGGWETQYF. CDR3 in DNA: TGTGCCAGCAGCGAGGGGGGGGGTTGGGAGACCCAGTACTTC.

The rearrangement links TRBV27 to TRBJ1-2, with D perhaps TRBD1 (6 bases). The V gene lost 6 bases and the J gene lost 2 bases, with 13 bases spanning the gap. This CDR3 is built from 14 residues. Per germline, CDR1 MNHEY and CDR2 SMNVEV (reference sequence). This CDR3 reads CASRRQVGNYGYTF. In DNA form, the CDR3 reads TGTGCCAGCAGACGACAGGTGGGGAACTATGGCTACACCTTC.

The chain carries TRBV6-1 and TRBJ2-3; TRBD2 aligns across 12 bases. V trimming: 2 bases; J trimming: 5 bases; junction bases outside the gene matches: 5. Germline CDR1 and CDR2: MNHNS and SASEGT. The CDR3 consists of 16 residues. The CDR3 coding sequence is TGTGCCAGCAGTGAACTAGCGGGAGGGCGAATAGATACGCAGTATTTT. This translates into CASSELAGGRIDTQYF.

The CDR3: CASSQVVGYGYTF. CDR3 nucleotides: TGTGCCAGCAGCCAAGTCGTAGGGTATGGCTACACCTTC. The chain has TRBV14 and TRBJ1-2; D gene unclear. Trimming removed 1 base from V and 5 bases from J, with 8 bases in between. The germline gives CDR1 SGHDN, CDR2 FVKESK. The CDR3 runs to 13 residues.

J is TRBJ2-7 and V is TRBV6-5; D remains ambiguous. V lost 8 bases and J 0 bases, leaving 14 bases between the germline ends. Germline CDR1 MNHEY, CDR2 SVGAGI. The CDR3 has 14 amino acids. The DNA of the CDR3 is TGTGCCAGCCTCGACGGCCACCTCTCCTACGAGCAGTACTTC. Translation: CASLDGHLSYEQYF.

J is TRBJ2-2 and V is TRBV11-2, with 8 bases matching TRBD2. The CDR3 consists of 18 residues. Germline CDR1 SGHAT, CDR2 FQNNGV. V lost 8 bases, J lost 0 bases, and 14 bases stayed unmatched. The CDR3 is CASGPGGRTQPNTGELFF. As DNA, the CDR3 is TGTGCCAGCGGTCCTGGCGGGAGGACCCAACCGAACACCGGGGAGCTGTTTTTT. The variable domain in full, with the rest retrieved from reference TRBV11-2 and TRBJ2-2, is EAGVAQSPRYKIIEKRQSVAFWCNPISGHATLYWYQQILGQGPKLLIQFQNNGVVDDSQLPKDRFSAERLKGVDSTLKIQPAKLEDSAVYLCASGPGGRTQPNTGELFFGEGSRLTVL.

Concerning this clone: Compared with germline, one end of the junction differs, possibly owing to a read error. The chain is built from TRBV7-7 and TRBJ2-2; TRBD2 matches at 11 bases. This CDR3 is built from 16 residues. The germline gives CDR1 SSHAT, CDR2 FNYEAQ (reference sequence). CDR3 region: CASSPTSGGIGGELFF. CDR3 sequence (DNA): TGTGCTAGCAGCCCAACTAGCGGGGGTATCGGCGGGGAGCTGTTTTTT.